A selection of T cell receptor beta chains follows, all from one sample in a study of blood T cell repertoires in COVID-19. The repertoire was sequenced with immunoSEQ multiplex PCR; TCRdb's copy has only in-frame clones and lacks some. The data contain some 270,000 clones, approximately 89% of them singletons. The sequenced material came from peripheral blood. The receptors derive from a man between 40 and 49 years old with active or convalescent COVID-19. Each CDR3 is given with its conserved first and last residue. D genes are given only for firm matches. Expanded clones get a size class; other rows say once, few or many, or leave the size out.

D,V,size,J,CDR3,DNA
.,TRBV12-5,.,TRBJ2-5,CASGLVGGRLRETQYF,TGTGCTAGTGGTTTGGTAGGAGGCAGACTGAGGGAGACCCAGTACTTC
.,TRBV7-7,.,TRBJ2-1,CASSLVASDEQFF,TGTGCTAGCAGCTTAGTAGCTAGCGATGAGCAGTTCTTC
.,TRBV10-3,.,TRBJ1-5,CAISTGPERPQHF,TGTGCCATCAGTACAGGCCCGGAACGGCCCCAGCATTTT
TRBD1,TRBV28,.,TRBJ2-7,CASSPSGTGGSYEQYF,TGTGCCAGCAGCCCAAGCGGGACAGGGGGATCCTACGAGCAGTACTTC
.,TRBV5-1,.,TRBJ2-3,CASTFSRSDTQYF,TGCGCCAGCACCTTTAGCCGCTCGGATACGCAGTATTTT
.,TRBV4-1,.,TRBJ1-2,CASSQGPTHRNYGYTF,TGCGCCAGCAGCCAAGGGCCTACTCACAGGAATTACGGCTACACCTTC
.,TRBV14,.,TRBJ2-7,CASSPQHQSLGQYF,TGTGCCAGCAGCCCCCAACACCAGTCCCTTGGGCAGTACTTC
TRBD2,TRBV10-1,.,TRBJ2-2,CASSPGTSGSNTGELFF,TGCGCCAGCAGTCCCGGGACTAGCGGGTCGAACACCGGGGAGCTGTTTTTT
.,TRBV9,.,TRBJ2-1,CASSDSPTYNEQFF,TGTGCCAGCAGCGATAGCCCTACCTACAATGAGCAGTTCTTC
TRBD2,TRBV4-2,.,TRBJ2-3,CASRPGGPADTQYF,TGTGCCAGCAGACCGGGAGGGCCCGCGGATACGCAGTATTTT
.,TRBV3-1/TRBV3-2,.,TRBJ2-7,CASSHVSSGLTYEQYF,TGTGCCAGCAGCCACGTAAGCTCGGGGTTGACCTACGAGCAGTACTTC
.,TRBV28,.,TRBJ2-1,CASSTQGTNEQFF,TGTGCCAGCAGTACCCAGGGGACCAATGAGCAGTTCTTC
.,TRBV12-3/TRBV12-4,.,TRBJ2-7,CASSFATIREF,TGTGCCAGCAGTTTTGCGACCATTCGGGAATTC
TRBD1,TRBV6-5,.,TRBJ1-6,CASSWQGDSPLHF,TGTGCCAGCAGTTGGCAGGGGGACTCACCCCTCCACTTT
.,TRBV29-1,.,TRBJ2-1,CRTGNYDNEQFF,TGCAGAACAGGGAATTATGACAATGAGCAGTTCTTC
.,TRBV14,.,TRBJ2-7,CASSQRQANSYEQYF,TGTGCCAGCAGCCAGAGACAGGCCAACTCCTACGAGCAGTACTTC
.,TRBV3-1/TRBV3-2,many,TRBJ2-3,CASSRWFGGPGTDTQYF,TGTGCCAGCAGCCGGTGGTTCGGGGGGCCCGGCACAGATACGCAGTATTTT
.,TRBV5-1,.,TRBJ1-3,CASSLAGSSGNTIYF,TGCGCCAGCAGCTTAGCCGGGAGCTCTGGAAACACCATATATTTT
.,TRBV10-3,once,TRBJ2-1,CAISEVNNEQFF,TGTGCCATCAGTGAGGTCAACAATGAGCAGTTCTTC
TRBD1,TRBV29-1,.,TRBJ1-5,CSVRPGTGNQPQHF,TGCAGCGTTAGACCCGGGACAGGTAATCAGCCCCAGCATTTT
TRBD1,TRBV6-5,.,TRBJ1-2,CASSYSQTGGGYTF,TGTGCCAGCAGTTACTCTCAGACAGGGGGAGGCTACACCTTC
TRBD1,TRBV29-1,.,TRBJ1-2,CSETGQSDYGYTF,TGCAGCGAGACAGGGCAGTCTGACTATGGCTACACCTTC
.,TRBV21-1,.,TRBJ2-2,CASSSRDTRLFF,TGTGCCAGCAGCAGCCGGGACACGAGACTGTTTTTT
TRBD2,TRBV18,.,TRBJ2-3,CASSPPGASGSGTQYF,TGTGCCAGCTCACCACCGGGCGCTAGCGGGAGTGGTACGCAGTATTTT
.,TRBV5-1,few,TRBJ1-5,CASSWGTGINQPQHF,TGCGCCAGCAGCTGGGGAACAGGGATCAATCAGCCCCAGCATTTT
.,TRBV11-2,.,TRBJ1-1,CASSSPPGTTEAFF,TGTGCCAGCAGCTCCCCCCCGGGTACCACTGAAGCTTTCTTT
.,TRBV27,.,TRBJ2-5,CASSLWAGQETQYF,TGTGCCAGCAGTTTATGGGCAGGACAAGAGACCCAGTACTTC
TRBD1,TRBV7-9,once,TRBJ2-4,CASSFGTGFDIQYF,TGTGCCAGCAGCTTTGGGACAGGCTTTGACATTCAGTACTTC
.,TRBV27,.,TRBJ2-1,CASSPTITEYNEQFF,TGTGCCAGCAGTCCGACTATAACAGAATACAATGAGCAGTTCTTC
TRBD1,TRBV6-6,.,TRBJ1-5,CASSPQSGQGLRQPQHF,TGTGCCAGCAGTCCTCAATCGGGACAGGGGTTGCGTCAGCCCCAGCATTTT
TRBD2,TRBV5-6,.,TRBJ2-1,CASRDGTSEYNEQFF,TGTGCCAGCAGGGACGGGACTAGCGAATACAATGAGCAGTTCTTC
.,TRBV5-8,few,TRBJ1-2,CASSLYGVGYGYTF,TGTGCCAGCAGCTTGTATGGAGTGGGCTATGGCTACACCTTC
.,TRBV5-6,few,TRBJ2-5,CASSLVWAETQYF,TGTGCCAGCAGCTTGGTCTGGGCGGAGACCCAGTACTTC
TRBD2,TRBV5-1,.,TRBJ2-2,CASSLGTSDGRELFF,TGCGCCAGCAGCTTAGGGACTAGTGATGGCCGGGAGCTGTTTTTT
TRBD2,TRBV11-2,.,TRBJ2-1,CASSLVPSGGGEQFF,TGTGCCAGCAGCTTAGTACCTAGCGGGGGCGGTGAGCAGTTCTTC
TRBD1,TRBV11-1,few,TRBJ1-2,CASSITDREGYGYTF,TGTGCCAGCAGCATTACCGACAGGGAAGGTTATGGCTACACCTTC
TRBD1,TRBV5-1,.,TRBJ2-5,CASSLETGAPLGFGETQYF,TGCGCCAGCAGCTTGGAAACAGGGGCGCCACTAGGATTTGGGGAGACCCAGTACTTC
.,TRBV12-3/TRBV12-4,few,TRBJ1-3,CASSSGAGNTIYF,TGTGCCAGCAGTTCAGGGGCTGGAAACACCATATATTTT
.,TRBV5-1,.,TRBJ1-2,CASSSGRGGYTF,TGCGCCAGCAGTTCTGGACGGGGGGGCTACACCTTC
.,TRBV29-1,.,TRBJ2-7,CSVDTQSSYEQYF,TGCAGCGTTGATACACAGAGCTCCTACGAGCAGTACTTC